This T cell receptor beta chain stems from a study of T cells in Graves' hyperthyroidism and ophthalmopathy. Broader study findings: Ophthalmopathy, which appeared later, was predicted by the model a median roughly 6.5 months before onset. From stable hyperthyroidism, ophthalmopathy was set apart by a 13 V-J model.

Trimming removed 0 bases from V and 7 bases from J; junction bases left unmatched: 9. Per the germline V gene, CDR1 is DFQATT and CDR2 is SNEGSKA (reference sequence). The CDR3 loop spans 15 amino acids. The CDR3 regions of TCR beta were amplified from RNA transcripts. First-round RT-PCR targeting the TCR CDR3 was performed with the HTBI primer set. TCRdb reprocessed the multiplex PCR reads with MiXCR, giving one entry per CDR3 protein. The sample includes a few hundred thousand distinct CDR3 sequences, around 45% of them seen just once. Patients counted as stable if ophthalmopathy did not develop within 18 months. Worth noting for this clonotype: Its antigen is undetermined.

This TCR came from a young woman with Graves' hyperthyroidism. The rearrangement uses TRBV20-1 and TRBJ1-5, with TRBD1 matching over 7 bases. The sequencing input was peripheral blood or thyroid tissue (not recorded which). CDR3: CSARDSRDSVQPQHF. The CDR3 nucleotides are TGCAGTGCTAGAGATAGCCGGGACAGCGTACAGCCCCAGCATTTT.